These 24 T cell receptor beta chains share one sample of origin, sequenced in a study of T-cell reconstitution after alpha-beta-depleted transplantation in children. Using unique molecular identifiers, the investigators prepared the TCRbeta library. TCRdb used MiXCR to reprocess the PCR reads, holding one entry per CDR3 protein. The table records roughly 590,000 distinct CDR3 sequences, roughly 17% of them present only once. The sample was PBMCs from the stem cell graft donor, taken from the stem cell graft. These TCRs come from a human donor who donated a stem cell graft to a child with acute myeloid leukemia.

The table lists this clonotype with a few counts. V gene TRBV20-1 combines with J gene TRBJ2-3, with TRBD2 matching over 13 bases. This CDR3 is built from 16 residues. Germline-derived CDR1 and CDR2 are DFQATT and SNEGSKA (reference sequence). J lost 1 base, V lost 5 bases, and 6 bases had no gene match. For the CDR3, the DNA is TGCAGTGCTCCGGGACTAGCGGGGTTCCGCACAGATACGCAGTATTTT. Translation: CSAPGLAGFRTDTQYF.

This chain joins TRBV30 and TRBJ1-1; the D is unclear. Trimming cost V 1 base and J 6 bases, with 12 bases left between them. The length of the CDR3 is 13 residues. The germline CDR1 and CDR2 sequences are GTSNPN and SVGIG (reference sequence). The CDR3 reads CAWSGISYSEAFF. As DNA, the CDR3 is TGTGCCTGGAGTGGGATCAGTTACTCTGAAGCTTTCTTT.

This chain joins TRBV28 and TRBJ1-3; D may be TRBD1 (6 bases). V gave up 4 bases and J gave up 2 bases, with 24 bases separating them. Germline loops: CDR1 MDHEN, CDR2 SYDVKM. CDR3 length: 19 amino acids. The CDR3 DNA is TGTGCCAGCAGTTCGTTCCGGGACACAGTCATGAGTGCTGGAAACACCATATATTTT. Translation: CASSSFRDTVMSAGNTIYF.

This clonotype was picked up many times. V usage is TRBV7-2 and J usage is TRBJ2-5; 9 bases match TRBD1. Germline values: CDR1 SGHTA, CDR2 FQGNSA. This CDR3 has 14 amino acids. Unmatched junction bases numbered 4, after V lost 3 bases and J lost 5 bases. The CDR3 spells CASSFNRGRETQYF. The CDR3 nucleotides are TGTGCCAGCAGCTTCAACAGGGGGCGGGAGACCCAGTACTTC.

This clonotype was seen ten or more times. The chain recombines TRBV5-1 with TRBJ1-5; TRBD1 matches at 7 bases. Trimming took 7 bases from V and 5 from J; bases not matched to a gene: 12. Germline CDR1 is SGHRS and CDR2 is YFSETQ. This CDR3 region has 15 residues. CDR3: CASRISFGTDQPQHF. Written as DNA, the CDR3 is TGCGCCAGCCGAATCTCGTTCGGGACAGATCAGCCCCAGCATTTT.

This clonotype was counted ten times or more. The rearrangement joins TRBV20-1 to TRBJ2-2; 8 bases fit TRBD2. V dropped 3 bases and J dropped 2; count of bases not matched to a gene: 5. CDR3 size: 15 residues. The germline V gene has CDR1 DFQATT and CDR2 SNEGSKA (reference sequence). In DNA form, the CDR3 reads TGCAGTGCTAGCGGGGGGGCCCTTAACACCGGGGAGCTGTTTTTT. Translating it yields CSASGGALNTGELFF.

The chain links TRBV11-2 to TRBJ2-6; TRBD2 might be the D (6 bases). Germline V gene sequence: CDR1 SGHAT, CDR2 FQNNGV. Trimming pared 5 bases from V and 0 bases from J, leaving 17 bases between. This CDR3 has 18 residues. CDR3 in amino acids: CASSPFGGFISGANVLTF. As DNA, the CDR3 is TGTGCCAGCAGCCCTTTTGGGGGGTTTATCTCTGGGGCCAACGTCCTGACTTTC. The variable domain in full, completed from reference TRBV11-2 and TRBJ2-6, reads EAGVAQSPRYKIIEKRQSVAFWCNPISGHATLYWYQQILGQGPKLLIQFQNNGVVDDSQLPKDRFSAERLKGVDSTLKIQPAKLEDSAVYLCASSPFGGFISGANVLTFGAGSRLTVL.

V and J are TRBV7-2 and TRBJ1-1, with 8 bases lining up with TRBD1. The CDR3 has 14 residues. V trimming: 7 bases; J trimming: 7 bases; junction bases outside the gene matches: 11. Germline V gives CDR1 SGHTA, CDR2 FQGNSA. CDR3 loop: CASNRDRQVGEAFF. The CDR3 DNA reads TGTGCCAGCAACCGGGACAGGCAAGTCGGTGAAGCTTTCTTT.

This clonotype was seen repeatedly, ten times or more. This sequence joins TRBV5-1 and TRBJ2-3; 10 nucleotides agree with TRBD1. Trimming took 7 bases from V and 1 from J; bases not matched to a gene: 9. Looked up from germline, CDR1 is SGHRS and CDR2 is YFSETQ. This CDR3 has 16 residues. The CDR3 reads CASRRQGAQGTDTQYF. The CDR3 coding sequence is TGCGCCAGCCGCCGACAGGGGGCCCAGGGCACAGATACGCAGTATTTT.

This clonotype was observed many times. The chain carries TRBV12-3 or TRBV12-4 and TRBJ2-1, with unresolved D. Trimming stripped 2 bases from V and 0 bases from J, with 8 bases between. This CDR3 spans 15 amino acids. The CDR3, as DNA: TGTGCCAGCAGTTTACAAAAGAGCTCCTACAATGAGCAGTTCTTC. This translates into CASSLQKSSYNEQFF.

In DNA, the CDR3 is TGTGCCAGCAGCCCCCCAGCTTGGCAGGGAGTGAGAGACAAAAACATTCAGTACTTC. This gives the protein CASSPPAWQGVRDKNIQYF. The chain uses TRBV5-4 and TRBJ2-4; D possibly matches TRBD1 or TRBD2 (5 bases each). Trimming took off 4 bases at V and 3 bases at J, with 26 bases between the two ends. Germline lookup yields CDR1 SGHNT and CDR2 YYREEE (reference sequence). The CDR3 spans 19 residues.

At least ten counts were recorded for this clonotype. Here the CDR3 reads CSASSVGQNTDTQYF. In DNA, the CDR3 is TGCAGTGCTAGTTCGGTGGGACAAAACACAGATACGCAGTATTTT. J is TRBJ2-3 and V is TRBV20-1, with a possible D match to TRBD1 (6 bases). Germline V gene data show CDR1 as DFQATT and CDR2 as SNEGSKA (reference sequence). V was clipped by 3 bases and J by 2 bases, with 15 bases between them. The CDR3 is 15 amino acids.

This clonotype was seen more than once but under ten times. This chain links TRBV5-1 with TRBJ2-5; D is undetermined. Trimming cost V 2 bases and J 3 bases, with 11 bases left between them. The CDR3 spans 14 residues. Germline loops: CDR1 SGHRS, CDR2 YFSETQ. CDR3 coding DNA: TGCGCCAGCAGCTTCCGGGTAGCAGAAGAGACCCAGTACTTC. Protein product: CASSFRVAEETQYF.

The chain carries TRBV4-3 and TRBJ2-1; TRBD1 or TRBD2 may be the D gene (5 bases each). The CDR3 has 15 residues. Germline V gene sequence: CDR1 LGHNA, CDR2 YSLEER. V was cut by 4 bases and J by 8 bases, with 18 bases left in between. The CDR3 sequence: CASSPDGGRHDEQFF. The CDR3 bases are TGCGCCAGCAGCCCTGATGGGGGAAGGCACGATGAGCAGTTCTTC.

This clonotype was counted between two and nine times. At one end the junction does not follow the germline gene, possibly because of a read error. The chain uses TRBV7-9 and TRBJ2-1, with D possibly matching TRBD1 (6 bases). The CDR3 runs to 13 residues. Looked up from germline, CDR1 is SEHNR and CDR2 is FQNEAQ (reference sequence). The CDR3 reads CASAVGTYNGQFF. The DNA of the CDR3 is TGTGCCAGCGCGGTAGGGACATACAATGGGCAGTTCTTC.

This clonotype has a handful of counts. The chain recombines TRBV6-4 with TRBJ2-3, with D maybe TRBD2 (6 bases). Trimming took off 0 bases at V and 6 bases at J, with 13 bases between the two ends. Germline V gene data show CDR1 as MRHNA and CDR2 as SNTAGT. CDR3 length equals 15 residues. Here the CDR3 DNA reads TGTGCCAGCAGTGACTCGACTAGTAGGATTGATACGCAGTATTTT. This codes for CASSDSTSRIDTQYF.

This clonotype was detected ten times or more. The chain has TRBV6-2 or TRBV6-3 and TRBJ2-7; D possibly matches TRBD1 or TRBD2 (5 bases each). Germline CDR1 and CDR2: MNHEY and SVGEGT. The germline V and J ends were trimmed by 5 bases and 1 base, with 21 bases remaining between them. There are 17 residues in the CDR3. The CDR3 loop reads CASSGTFFGMNSYEQYF. The CDR3 DNA sequence: TGTGCCAGCAGTGGGACCTTCTTTGGGATGAATTCCTACGAGCAGTACTTC.

This clonotype turned up a few times. This chain connects TRBV7-2 to TRBJ2-7; possible D gene TRBD2, 5 bases. The germline gives CDR1 SGHTA, CDR2 FQGNSA. The CDR3 loop spans 16 amino acids. V was pared by 2 bases and J by 2 bases, with 16 bases between. This CDR3 reads CASSLRASGIAYEQYF. CDR3 nucleotides: TGTGCCAGCAGCTTACGGGCGTCGGGGATTGCCTACGAGCAGTACTTC.

V gene TRBV12-3 or TRBV12-4 combines with J gene TRBJ1-5; weak D call: TRBD1 (6 bases). The CDR3 contains 12 residues. V lost 10 bases to trimming and J lost 4 bases, with 11 bases between them. The CDR3 sequence is CAIKTGNQPQHF. Written as DNA, the CDR3 is TGTGCCATCAAGACAGGTAATCAGCCCCAGCATTTT.

This clonotype was seen at least ten times. This chain uses TRBV5-5 with TRBJ2-1, with 8 positions matching TRBD1. Germline values: CDR1 SGHKS, CDR2 YYEKEE (reference sequence). After removal of 4 bases from V and 2 bases from J, the junction contained 5 bases not matched to a gene. This CDR3 contains 15 residues. CDR3 sequence: CASSPWTGTYNEQFF. CDR3 nucleotides: TGTGCCAGCAGCCCATGGACAGGGACCTACAATGAGCAGTTCTTC. The variable domain in full, completed from reference TRBV5-5 and TRBJ2-1, reads DAGVTQSPTHLIKTRGQQVTLRCSPISGHKSVSWYQQVLGQGPQFIFQYYEKEERGRGNFPDRFSARQFPNYSSELNVNALLLGDSALYLCASSPWTGTYNEQFFGPGTRLTVL.

This clonotype has a count of ten or more. The J gene is TRBJ1-2, the V gene TRBV29-1; D perhaps matches TRBD1 (5 bases). Germline CDR1 and CDR2: SQVTM and ANQGSEA. The ends were cut back, 4 bases at V and 2 bases at J, with 11 bases in the middle. The CDR3 length is 13 residues. CDR3 sequence reads: CSVAGVTNYGYTF. The CDR3 DNA reads as TGCAGCGTTGCGGGGGTCACCAACTATGGCTACACCTTC. Drawing the rest from reference TRBV29-1 and TRBJ1-2, the complete variable domain is SAVISQKPSRDICQRGTSLTIQCQVDSQVTMMFWYRQQPGQSLTLIATANQGSEATYESGFVIDKFPISRPNLTFSTLTVSNMSPEDSSIYLCSVAGVTNYGYTFGSGTRLTVV.

This clonotype turned up a few times. V is TRBV5-6 and J is TRBJ2-2, with D possibly TRBD2 on 5 matching bases. Between the trimmed V and J ends, which lost 0 bases and 4 bases, there was a span of 10 bases. The CDR3 has 15 residues. CDR1 is SGHDT, CDR2 YYEEEE, per germline. For the CDR3, the DNA is TGTGCCAGCAGCTTGGGAGGGCTTATCACCGGGGAGCTGTTTTTT. Protein sequence: CASSLGGLITGELFF.

This clonotype was counted between two and nine times. The chain carries TRBV10-2 and TRBJ2-3; 15 nucleotides align to TRBD2. The CDR3 runs to 16 residues. J lost 6 bases, V lost 10 bases, and 11 bases had no gene match. The germline V gene encodes CDR1 WSHSY and CDR2 SAAADI. The CDR3 is CATFWTSGGVTDTQYF. CDR3 in DNA: TGCGCCACCTTTTGGACTAGCGGGGGGGTAACGGATACGCAGTATTTT.

This clonotype was counted between two and nine times. The chain joins TRBV6-1 to TRBJ1-2; 9 positions match TRBD1. Germline CDR1 MNHNS, CDR2 SASEGT. The CDR3 consists of 17 residues. J was trimmed by 4 bases and V by 3 bases; bases with no gene match: 12. CDR3 region: CASSEGEFLGQGYGYTF. The CDR3 coding sequence is TGTGCCAGCAGTGAGGGGGAATTTCTGGGACAGGGCTATGGCTACACCTTC.